This T cell receptor beta chain was captured in a study of T cells in localized non-small cell lung cancer. Study-level findings and limits: Sequencing was restricted to one tumor region; therefore, heterogeneity remains possible.

V lost 1 base and J lost 0, with 4 bases in between. The length of the CDR3 is 13 residues. CDR1 GTSNPN and CDR2 SVGIG come from the germline V gene (reference sequence). Concerning this clone itself: As yet, its antigen is unknown.

Method: immunoSEQ multiplex PCR; TCRdb's copy keeps in-frame clones and lacks some. The repertoire consists of more than 15,000 clones, with 70% to 90% occurring once and the leading ten covering about a quarter. The sample here was peripheral blood, taken before any cancer treatment. This TCR was sampled from a female donor over 55 with stage III squamous cell lung carcinoma. The genes are TRBV30 and TRBJ2-1; unclear D gene. CDR3 sequence: CAWSENSYNEQFF. The DNA for the CDR3 is TGTGCCTGGAGTGAAAACTCCTACAATGAGCAGTTCTTC.